The clone carrying this T cell receptor (beta chain) appeared many times. Each cDNA molecule carried a unique molecular identifier. TCRdb itself ran the 5' RACE reads through MiXCR, one entry per CDR3 protein. The table shows roughly 32,000 distinct CDR3 sequences, with about 3.9% occurring only once. The record originates from a study of early T cells in non-severe SARS-CoV-2 infection. Study in general: With bulk RNA from unsorted whole blood as input, sequencing yielded unpaired chains.

Losses at the gene ends were 5 bases for V and 9 bases for J; bases not matched to a gene: 7. There are 15 residues in the CDR3. Germline V gene data show CDR1 as SEHNR and CDR2 as FQNEAQ (reference sequence). What was sequenced was whole blood. The origin of this receptor is an adult who was a healthcare worker with PCR-confirmed SARS-CoV-2 infection or an uninfected control (not recorded which). The rearrangement links TRBV7-9 to TRBJ2-1; 13 nucleotides match TRBD2. As DNA, the CDR3 is TGTGCCAGCAGCAGAGGACTAGCGGGAGTTGGTGAGCAGTTCTTC. It is translated as CASSRGLAGVGEQFF.